The 28 T cell receptor beta chains below all came from one sample that was sequenced in a study of early T cells in non-severe SARS-CoV-2 infection. TCRdb reanalysed the 5' RACE reads using MiXCR and keeps one entry per CDR3 protein. The sample records around 29,000 distinct CDR3 sequences, under 10% being singletons. Sequenced input: whole blood. The receptors stem from an adult who was a healthcare worker with PCR-confirmed SARS-CoV-2 infection or an uninfected control (not recorded which).

This clonotype was seen repeatedly, ten times or more. The J gene is TRBJ2-7, the V gene TRBV11-3; 10 nucleotides align to TRBD1. CDR3 length: 15 amino acids. In germline, CDR1 is SGHNT, CDR2 YENEEA. V was pared by 1 base and J by 6 bases, with 6 bases of the junction left unmatched. CDR3 protein: CASSLVGTGEGEQYF. CDR3 nucleotides: TGTGCCAGCAGCTTAGTAGGGACAGGGGAAGGCGAGCAGTACTTC.

This clonotype was seen ten or more times. J is TRBJ1-1 and V is TRBV5-1; no firm D call. The germline gives CDR1 SGHRS, CDR2 YFSETQ. Trimming took 2 bases from V and 1 from J, leaving 6 bases between them. The CDR3 covers 13 residues. CDR3 sequence: CASSFVQNTEAFF. As DNA, the CDR3 is TGCGCCAGCAGCTTCGTTCAGAACACTGAAGCTTTCTTT.

This clonotype appeared many times. V is TRBV6-6 and J is TRBJ2-7; D may be TRBD1 (6 bases). Deletions cut 8 bases from V and 2 bases from J, with 10 bases between. The CDR3 totals 12 residues. From germline, CDR1 is MNHNY and CDR2 SVGAGI (reference sequence). In DNA form, the CDR3 reads TGTGCCAGCGGGACACCTCCCTACGAGCAGTACTTC. It specifies CASGTPPYEQYF.

The chain couples TRBV2 to TRBJ2-5; D not resolved. Trimming removed 7 bases at V and 5 bases at J, with 11 bases between. The length of the CDR3 is 12 residues. Germline assignment: CDR1 SNHLY and CDR2 FYNNEI. The CDR3 DNA reads as TGTGCCAGCACTATCCGGCGGGAGACCCAGTACTTC. Translation gives CASTIRRETQYF.

This clonotype has ten or more counts. This chain links TRBV11-3 with TRBJ2-1; the D is unclear. V gave up 5 bases and J gave up 7 bases, with 12 bases separating them. Per germline, CDR1 SGHNT and CDR2 YENEEA. The CDR3 runs 13 residues. CDR3 in DNA: TGTGCCAGCAGCCCGCAGACCGGGAATGAGCAGTTCTTC. Protein: CASSPQTGNEQFF. The variable domain in full, with the rest retrieved from reference TRBV11-3 and TRBJ2-1, is EAGVVQSPRYKIIEKKQPVAFWCNPISGHNTLYWYLQNLGQGPELLIRYENEEAVDDSQLPKDRFSAERLKGVDSTLKIQPAELGDSAVYLCASSPQTGNEQFFGPGTRLTVL.

This clonotype was picked up many times. The CDR3, as DNA: TGTGCCAGCAGTGTCGGGGCGAATCAGCCCCAGCATTTT. The encoded protein is CASSVGANQPQHF. V gene TRBV2 combines with J gene TRBJ1-5, with D possibly matching TRBD1 (5 bases). CDR1 SNHLY and CDR2 FYNNEI come from the germline V gene. V gave up 4 bases and J gave up 4 bases, with 8 bases separating them. The CDR3 length is 13 residues. The entire variable domain, with the rest obtained from reference TRBV2 and TRBJ1-5, is as follows: EPEVTQTPSHQVTQMGQEVILRCVPISNHLYFYWYRQILGQKVEFLVSFYNNEISEKSEIFDDQFSVERPDGSNFTLKIRSTKLEDSAMYFCASSVGANQPQHFGDGTRLSIL.

This clonotype has ten or more counts. The chain uses TRBV7-6 and TRBJ2-5; the D gene could be TRBD1 or TRBD2 (7 bases each). Germline-derived CDR1 and CDR2 are SGHVS and FNYEAQ. CDR3 length: 17 amino acids. V lost 7 bases to trimming and J lost 5 bases, with 26 bases between them. CDR3: CASKSRAGRGRLETQYF. CDR3 DNA: TGTGCCAGCAAAAGTCGGGCTGGGAGGGGGCGCTTGGAGACCCAGTACTTC.

At least ten counts were recorded for this clonotype. The chain recombines TRBV10-3 with TRBJ1-3; 7 positions match TRBD1. The CDR3 has 15 residues. Germline V gene lookup returns CDR1 ENHRY and CDR2 SYGVKD. Trimming cost V 3 bases and J 7 bases; bases outside gene matches: 9. The CDR3, as DNA: TGTGCCATCAGTGATCAGACAGGGATCCAGAACACCATATATTTT. Its protein product is CAISDQTGIQNTIYF.

Comments on this clonotype: At one end the junction does not follow the germline gene, possibly because of a read error. The genes are TRBV2 and TRBJ1-1, with 8 bases fitting TRBD1. This CDR3 is built from 14 residues. The germline CDR1 and CDR2 sequences are SNHLY and FYNNEI. The CDR3 protein is CAPQLAGTGGWVLF. The CDR3 DNA sequence: TGTGCACCACAACTTGCCGGGACAGGAGGTTGGGTCCTCTTT.

This clonotype was recorded a few times. The CDR3 coding sequence is TGTGCCAGCAGCTTCAGGGAAGGGAGCTCCTATAATTCACCCCTCCACTTT. Translated: CASSFREGSSYNSPLHF. The chain joins TRBV9 to TRBJ1-6, with a weak D call TRBD1 (5 bases). The length of the CDR3 is 17 residues. Germline V gene data show CDR1 as SGDLS and CDR2 as YYNGEE. V was pared by 4 bases and J by 0 bases, with 14 bases between.

This clonotype was seen many times. The gene calls are TRBV20-1 and TRBJ2-7; TRBD2 aligns across 11 bases. This CDR3 spans 18 amino acids. Germline lookup yields CDR1 DFQATT and CDR2 SNEGSKA (reference sequence). V shed 1 base and J 0 bases; nucleotides not matched to a gene: 11. The CDR3 nucleotides are TGCAGTGCTAGAGTGTCGGGGACTAGCGGTTACCCCTCCTACGAGCAGTACTTC. As protein: CSARVSGTSGYPSYEQYF.

In its sample, this clonotype was seen many times. The chain has TRBV30 and TRBJ1-2; D is ambiguous. The CDR3 covers 10 residues. V was clipped by 2 bases and J by 4 bases, with 2 bases between them. The germline gives CDR1 GTSNPN, CDR2 SVGIG (reference sequence). The CDR3 bases are TGTGCCTGGAGTCCCTATGGCTACACCTTC. Its translation is CAWSPYGYTF.

This clonotype has ten or more counts. The chain uses TRBV12-5 and TRBJ2-1; D remains ambiguous. CDR3 length: 10 amino acids. CDR1 LGHNT and CDR2 FRNRAP come from the germline V gene. V was shortened by 2 bases and J by 10 bases, with 3 bases between the two germline ends. Here the CDR3 DNA reads TGTGCTAGTGGTTTGACCGAGCAGTTCTTC. Protein: CASGLTEQFF.

This clonotype rates as medium-sized (0.01 to 0.1%). The J gene is TRBJ2-3, the V gene TRBV25-1; 11 bases match TRBD1. Germline V lookup: CDR1 MGHDK, CDR2 SYGVNS. This CDR3 has 18 residues. The V and J ends lost 5 bases and 6 bases, in that order; junction bases with no gene match: 16. The CDR3 loop is CASSPPPGQGGGRDTQYF. The CDR3 region has the DNA TGTGCCAGCAGTCCACCCCCGGGACAGGGGGGAGGCAGGGATACGCAGTATTTT.

Many counts were recorded for this clonotype. The genes are TRBV7-3 and TRBJ2-2; no clear D gene. CDR3 length: 15 residues. Trimming removed 1 base from V and 5 bases from J, with 11 bases in between. CDR1 is SGHTA and CDR2 is FQGTGA in the germline V gene. This CDR3 is CASSLSYGNTGELFF. The CDR3, as DNA: TGTGCCAGCAGCTTAAGCTATGGGAATACCGGGGAGCTGTTTTTT.

This clonotype was counted ten times or more. V usage is TRBV3-1 and J usage is TRBJ2-4; 10 bases are a match to TRBD1. The germline gives CDR1 LGHDT, CDR2 YNNKEL (reference sequence). Losses at the gene ends were 1 base for V and 4 bases for J; bases not matched to a gene: 1. The CDR3 totals 15 residues. The CDR3 DNA reads as TGTGCCAGCAGCCAAGTGGGACAGGGGAAAAACATTCAGTACTTC. Protein sequence: CASSQVGQGKNIQYF.

This clonotype has just one count. The chain carries TRBV5-1 and TRBJ1-1; the match to TRBD1 covers 7 bases. Unmatched junction bases numbered 11, after V lost 3 bases and J lost 6 bases. Germline CDR1 SGHRS, CDR2 YFSETQ. The CDR3 is made up of 15 amino acids. CDR3 region: CASSYSGTVVSEAFF. The CDR3 DNA reads as TGCGCCAGCAGCTATTCCGGGACAGTTGTCTCTGAAGCTTTCTTT.

There are many counts of this clonotype. The chain uses TRBV6-5 and TRBJ2-2; 11 nucleotides agree with TRBD2. V lost 6 bases to trimming and J lost 5 bases; unmatched junction nucleotides: 14. This CDR3 comprises 18 residues. Germline values: CDR1 MNHEY, CDR2 SVGAGI. The CDR3 sequence: CASSLRSLAGGITGELFF. As DNA, the CDR3 is TGTGCCAGCAGCTTAAGGTCTCTAGCGGGGGGAATTACCGGGGAGCTGTTTTTT.

This clonotype appeared many times. The chain carries TRBV7-6 and TRBJ2-2, with TRBD1 identical over 8 bases. This CDR3 spans 16 amino acids. Trimming took 5 bases from V and 6 from J; bases not matched to a gene: 11. Germline CDR1 and CDR2: SGHVS and FNYEAQ. Written as DNA, the CDR3 is TGTGCCAGCAGCACGGACAGGGTGTGGCGGGCCGGGGAGCTGTTTTTT. This sequence encodes CASSTDRVWRAGELFF.

This clonotype was observed many times. The gene calls are TRBV19 and TRBJ1-2, with D hard to call. V dropped 6 bases and J dropped 0 bases, with 8 bases sitting between them. The germline gives CDR1 LNHDA, CDR2 SQIVND (reference sequence). This CDR3 region has 13 residues. CDR3 in DNA: TGTGCCAGTAGAAGAGAGACTAACTATGGCTACACCTTC. It yields the protein CASRRETNYGYTF.

V usage is TRBV25-1 and J usage is TRBJ2-2, with D unclear. CDR1 is MGHDK and CDR2 is SYGVNS in the germline V gene. CDR3 length equals 13 residues. Trimming left V 7 bases short and J 1 base short, with 7 bases between. The DNA for the CDR3 is TGTGCCAGCACAAGACTGAACACCGGGGAGCTGTTTTTT. Amino acids: CASTRLNTGELFF.

In this sample, this clonotype turned up many times. The chain couples TRBV14 to TRBJ2-2; no definite D call. Trimming removed 0 bases at V and 1 base at J, with 3 bases between. The CDR3 totals 14 residues. CDR1 and CDR2 (germline): SGHDN, FVKESK. CDR3 in amino acids: CASSQDWNTGELFF. The CDR3, as DNA: TGTGCCAGCAGCCAAGACTGGAACACCGGGGAGCTGTTTTTT.

This clonotype is deemed medium-sized. V is TRBV20-1 and J is TRBJ2-1, with 8 bases aligning to TRBD1. Losses at the gene ends were 5 bases for V and 9 bases for J; bases not matched to a gene: 12. This CDR3 comprises 14 residues. Germline assignment: CDR1 DFQATT and CDR2 SNEGSKA (reference sequence). The CDR3 loop is CSAGLWDRTSEQFF. The DNA for the CDR3 is TGCAGTGCTGGATTATGGGACAGGACCTCTGAGCAGTTCTTC.

This clonotype was seen more than once but under ten times. The rearrangement links TRBV7-2 to TRBJ2-1, with 8 bases lining up with TRBD1. This CDR3 spans 15 amino acids. V lost 6 bases, J lost 6 bases, and 10 bases stayed unmatched. Germline CDR1 reads SGHTA; CDR2 reads FQGNSA. The CDR3 sequence: CASRDGQGRGNEQFF. CDR3 in DNA: TGTGCCAGCAGGGACGGACAGGGTCGGGGCAATGAGCAGTTCTTC.

This chain links TRBV29-1 with TRBJ2-5; D may correspond to TRBD1 or TRBD2 (7 bases each). In germline, CDR1 is SQVTM, CDR2 ANQGSEA. The CDR3 totals 13 residues. Trimming cost V 4 bases and J 4 bases, with 13 bases left between them. DNA for the CDR3: TGCAGCGTTGCAGGGGGGGGAGGAGAGACCCAGTACTTC. Protein: CSVAGGGGETQYF. Full variable domain (missing parts from reference TRBV29-1 and TRBJ2-5): SAVISQKPSRDICQRGTSLTIQCQVDSQVTMMFWYRQQPGQSLTLIATANQGSEATYESGFVIDKFPISRPNLTFSTLTVSNMSPEDSSIYLCSVAGGGGETQYFGPGTRLLVL.

This clonotype turned up a few times. The CDR3 coding sequence is TGTGCCAGCAGATTCGGGACGGGAACTGAAGCTTTCTTT. Its translation: CASRFGTGTEAFF. V and J are TRBV6-6 and TRBJ1-1; maybe TRBD1 (5 bases). Germline CDR1 reads MNHNY; CDR2 reads SVGAGI (reference sequence). Trimming pared 6 bases from V and 5 bases from J, leaving 13 bases between. The CDR3 loop spans 13 amino acids.

The chain employs TRBV12-3 or TRBV12-4 and TRBJ1-1; no definite D call. V was pared by 1 base and J by 7 bases, with 25 bases between. The CDR3 runs to 18 residues. The DNA of the CDR3 is TGTGCCAGCAGTTTAGTGGAATACGGACCTGTTAGGCAGGATGAAGCTTTCTTT. Protein: CASSLVEYGPVRQDEAFF.

This chain joins TRBV2 and TRBJ2-3; 7 bases are shared with TRBD2. After removal of 7 bases from V and 0 bases from J, the junction contained 10 bases not matched to a gene. Germline values: CDR1 SNHLY, CDR2 FYNNEI. This CDR3 spans 16 amino acids. CDR3 DNA sequence: TGTGCCAGCACCGGTTGGCTAGCGGCGAGCACAGATACGCAGTATTTT. This encodes CASTGWLAASTDTQYF. Full variable domain (missing parts from reference TRBV2 and TRBJ2-3): EPEVTQTPSHQVTQMGQEVILRCVPISNHLYFYWYRQILGQKVEFLVSFYNNEISEKSEIFDDQFSVERPDGSNFTLKIRSTKLEDSAMYFCASTGWLAASTDTQYFGPGTRLTVL.